A selection of T cell receptor beta chains follows, all from one sample in a study of blood T cell repertoires in COVID-19. Clones were read by immunoSEQ multiplex PCR, and TCRdb kept only the in-frame ones, dropping some. The data contain some 290,000 clones, approximately 90% of them singletons. The sample taken for sequencing was peripheral blood. The receptors derive from a man aged 18 to 29 with active or convalescent COVID-19. CDR3s include the opening cysteine and the closing phenylalanine or tryptophan. Fields, in order: CDR3 protein, CDR3 DNA, V gene, D gene, clone size, J gene. D genes are given only for firm matches. Only some rows state a clone size, as once, few, many or a class for expanded clones.

CASSQFWRRDYEQYF TGCGCCAGCAGCCAATTTTGGCGGAGAGACTACGAGCAGTACTTC TRBV4-1 . . TRBJ2-7
CASSFGVGGETQYF TGTGCCAGCAGTTTCGGGGTAGGGGGAGAGACCCAGTACTTC TRBV27 . once TRBJ2-5
CASSAPRDRITDTQYF TGTGCCAGTAGTGCCCCCCGGGACAGGATCACAGATACGCAGTATTTT TRBV19 TRBD1 . TRBJ2-3
CASSISGGNTIYF TGTGCCAGCAGTATCTCGGGAGGAAACACCATATATTTT TRBV12-3/TRBV12-4 . . TRBJ1-3
CASSLAGRGSYNEQFF TGTGCCAGCAGCCTAGCTGGCAGGGGGTCCTACAATGAGCAGTTCTTC TRBV9 TRBD1 . TRBJ2-1
CASSLVGLSSTDTQYF TGTGCCAGCAGTTTAGTTGGACTATCTAGCACAGATACGCAGTATTTT TRBV28 . . TRBJ2-3
CASSLSPGTSGVNEQFF TGTGCCAGCAGCTTAAGTCCGGGGACTAGCGGGGTCAACGAGCAGTTCTTC TRBV7-9 TRBD2 once TRBJ2-1
CASRGSGGTAYEQYF TGTGCCAGCAGAGGATCCGGGGGGACCGCCTACGAGCAGTACTTC TRBV28 TRBD2 . TRBJ2-7
CSAGSGTGDNQPQHF TGCAGCGCTGGTTCCGGGACAGGAGATAATCAGCCCCAGCATTTT TRBV29-1 TRBD1 . TRBJ1-5
CASSLNAGRHYEQYF TGTGCCAGCAGCTTAAATGCGGGAAGACACTACGAGCAGTACTTC TRBV7-6 . . TRBJ2-7
CASRFSPGGRFSGNTIYF TGTGCAAGTCGCTTCTCCCCAGGAGGAAGGTTCTCTGGAAACACCATATATTTT TRBV12-2 . . TRBJ1-3
CASSPTSYEQYF TGTGCCAGCAGTCCAACAAGCTACGAGCAGTACTTC TRBV12-3/TRBV12-4 . . TRBJ2-7
CASSLELAGGRDTQYF TGTGCCAGCAGCTTAGAGCTAGCGGGAGGGCGGGATACGCAGTATTTT TRBV11-3 TRBD2 . TRBJ2-3
CASSLGVGSGYTF TGCGCCAGCAGCTTGGGCGTGGGCAGTGGCTACACCTTC TRBV5-1 . . TRBJ1-2
CASRPGGETQYF TGTGCCAGCAGGCCAGGGGGAGAGACCCAGTACTTC TRBV6-5 TRBD1 . TRBJ2-5
CAWISGLKGDTQYF TGTGCCTGGATCTCGGGACTTAAGGGAGATACGCAGTATTTT TRBV30 . . TRBJ2-3
CASSADGRGATDTQYF TGTGCCAGCAGCGCAGATGGGAGGGGCGCCACAGATACGCAGTATTTT TRBV9 TRBD2 . TRBJ2-3
CASSLLDRVTDTQYF TGCGCCAGCAGCTTGTTGGACAGGGTCACAGATACGCAGTATTTT TRBV5-1 TRBD1 . TRBJ2-3
CASSMMGRSNQPQHF TGTGCCAGTAGTATGATGGGGAGGAGCAATCAGCCCCAGCATTTT TRBV19 . . TRBJ1-5
CASSLAGQSGYTF TGTGCCAGCAGCTTAGCCGGACAGTCAGGCTACACCTTC TRBV11-1 . . TRBJ1-2
CASSQEGQGGETQYF TGTGCCAGCAGCCAAGAAGGCCAGGGAGGAGAGACCCAGTACTTC TRBV4-2 . . TRBJ2-5
CASSIGGASFRTGELFF TGTGCCAGTAGTATAGGAGGCGCGAGCTTCCGCACCGGGGAGCTGTTTTTT TRBV19 . once TRBJ2-2
CASSQQLAGGPTDTQYF TGCGCCAGCAGCCAACAACTAGCGGGAGGGCCTACAGATACGCAGTATTTT TRBV4-1 TRBD2 once TRBJ2-3
CASSLRTDTNQPQHF TGTGCCAGCAGTTTAAGAACAGATACCAATCAGCCCCAGCATTTT TRBV28 . . TRBJ1-5
CASSPGPRDYTGELFF TGTGCCAGCAGCCCTGGGCCCAGGGATTACACCGGGGAGCTGTTTTTT TRBV7-9 . once TRBJ2-2
CASSHNLAGGYFYEQYF TGCGCCAGCAGCCATAACTTAGCGGGGGGGTATTTCTACGAGCAGTACTTC TRBV4-1 TRBD2 . TRBJ2-7
CASSPIQGTEAFF TGTGCCAGCTCACCTATACAGGGCACTGAAGCTTTCTTT TRBV18 . . TRBJ1-1
CASRPWTGEIRYTF TGTGCCAGCAGACCGTGGACAGGGGAGATCCGCTACACCTTC TRBV28 TRBD1 . TRBJ1-2
CASSEQYTGELFF TGTGCCAGCAGCGAACAGTACACCGGGGAGCTGTTTTTT TRBV11-1 . . TRBJ2-2
CASSSPFRLAGGHPGELFF TGTGCCAGCAGTTCCCCGTTCCGCTTAGCGGGAGGGCATCCCGGGGAGCTGTTTTTT TRBV7-2 TRBD2 . TRBJ2-2
CASSLWQGVSIQYF TGCGCCAGCAGCTTGTGGCAGGGGGTTAGCATTCAGTACTTC TRBV5-1 TRBD1 . TRBJ2-4
CASSRAGGMGYEQYF TGTGCCAGTAGTCGAGCAGGGGGAATGGGCTACGAGCAGTACTTC TRBV19 TRBD1 . TRBJ2-7
CASSNWTSGPNEQFF TGTGCCAGCTCCAACTGGACTAGCGGCCCCAATGAGCAGTTCTTC TRBV18 TRBD2 few TRBJ2-1
CASSTFNRAEQYF TGTGCCAGTAGTACCTTCAACAGGGCCGAGCAGTACTTC TRBV19 . . TRBJ2-7
CATSAADSPSTDTQYF TGTGCCACCAGTGCCGCGGACAGTCCTAGCACAGATACGCAGTATTTT TRBV24-1 . . TRBJ2-3
CASSRLLQPQGQGGLAFF TGTGCCAGCAGTCGGCTACTTCAACCCCAGGGACAGGGAGGTTTGGCTTTCTTT TRBV6-6 TRBD1 . TRBJ1-1
CASSEEGDSNQPQHF TGTGCCAGCAGTGAAGAGGGGGATAGCAATCAGCCCCAGCATTTT TRBV6-1 . . TRBJ1-5
CASRKGDNEKLFF TGTGCCAGCAGAAAAGGGGATAATGAAAAACTGTTTTTT TRBV12-3/TRBV12-4 . . TRBJ1-4
CASSWGQGALGSPLHF TGTGCCAGCAGTTGGGGACAGGGGGCGCTTGGTTCACCCCTCCACTTT TRBV28 TRBD1 . TRBJ1-6
CAWSDTGEWQPQHF TGTGCCTGGAGTGATACAGGGGAATGGCAGCCCCAGCATTTT TRBV30 TRBD1 once TRBJ1-5
CASSPSPQGSTYEQYF TGTGCCAGTAGTCCTTCCCCGCAGGGCTCCACCTACGAGCAGTACTTC TRBV19 . . TRBJ2-7
CASSQGAGARTDTQYF TGTGCCAGCAGCCAAGGGGCGGGAGCAAGGACAGATACGCAGTATTTT TRBV3-1/TRBV3-2 TRBD2 many TRBJ2-3
CASSFNSDTQYF TGTGCCAGCAGTTTTAATAGTGATACGCAGTATTTT TRBV12-3/TRBV12-4 . . TRBJ2-3
CASSSDGGLAGVKPVADTQYF TGTGCCAGCAGTTCGGACGGAGGACTAGCGGGAGTAAAGCCGGTGGCAGATACGCAGTATTTT TRBV7-8 TRBD2 once TRBJ2-3
CASSLLGLAGEQYF TGTGCCAGCAGTTTATTAGGACTAGCGGGTGAGCAGTACTTC TRBV27 TRBD2 many TRBJ2-7
CASSRTFRGEQYF TGTGCCAGCAGTCGGACATTTAGGGGCGAGCAGTACTTC TRBV14 . . TRBJ2-7
CASSEYRGSGVESPLHF TGTGCCAGCAGTGAATATAGGGGGTCAGGGGTGGAATCACCCCTCCACTTT TRBV25-1 . . TRBJ1-6
CASSLISGGDKNIQYF TGTGCCAGCAGTTTAATTAGCGGGGGGGACAAAAACATTCAGTACTTC TRBV28 TRBD2 . TRBJ2-4